What follows is one TCR beta chain and its context. The authors made the TRB cDNA libraries by 5' RACE using UMI labels. TCRdb re-called the 5' RACE reads; one entry per CDR3 protein, DNA not given. Here the sample table reports 50,000 to 55,000 distinct CDR3 sequences. The germline CDR1 and CDR2 sequences are SEHNR and FQNEAQ (reference sequence). The CDR3 totals 16 residues. The sample belongs to a study of CXCR3-negative and CXCR3-positive naive CD8 T cells. Material for sequencing was naive CXCR3- CD8+ T cells from blood. The subset denotes: CD45RO-CCR7+CD27+CD95- naive CD8+ T cells lacking CXCR3 (TNR3-). The J gene is TRBJ1-1, the V gene TRBV7-9; TCRdb's D gene call, TRBD1, goes unchecked for lack of DNA. The TCR comes from a human donor in good health. Some clones in this sample may be carry-over from other donors' samples. The chain's CDR3 is CASSIITGELNTEAFF.